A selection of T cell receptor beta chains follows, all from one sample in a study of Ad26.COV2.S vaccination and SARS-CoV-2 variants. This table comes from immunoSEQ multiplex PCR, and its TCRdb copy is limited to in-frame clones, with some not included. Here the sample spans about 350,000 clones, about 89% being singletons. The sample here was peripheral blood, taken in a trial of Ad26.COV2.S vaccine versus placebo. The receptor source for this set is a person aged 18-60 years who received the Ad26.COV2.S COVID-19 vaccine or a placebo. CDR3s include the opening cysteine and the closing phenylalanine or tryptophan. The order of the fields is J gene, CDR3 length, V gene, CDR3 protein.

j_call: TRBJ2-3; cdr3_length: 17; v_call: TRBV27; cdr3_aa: CASSPSKGQAGKDTQYF
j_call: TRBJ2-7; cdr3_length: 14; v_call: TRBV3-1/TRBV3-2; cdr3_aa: CASSQGTDRYEQYF
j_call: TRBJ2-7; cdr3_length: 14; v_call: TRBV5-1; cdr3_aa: CASSLTSGTYEQYF
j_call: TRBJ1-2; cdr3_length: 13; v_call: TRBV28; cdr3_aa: CASSLTTTYGYTF
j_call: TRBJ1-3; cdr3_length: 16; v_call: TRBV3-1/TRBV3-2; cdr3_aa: CASSQDFSSSGNTIYF
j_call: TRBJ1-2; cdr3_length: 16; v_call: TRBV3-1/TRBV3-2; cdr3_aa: CASSQDLETGNYGYTF
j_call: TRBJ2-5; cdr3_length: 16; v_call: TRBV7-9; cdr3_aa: CASSLGRFPGQETQYF
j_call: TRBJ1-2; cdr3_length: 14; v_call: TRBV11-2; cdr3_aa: CASSDQRGPYGYTF
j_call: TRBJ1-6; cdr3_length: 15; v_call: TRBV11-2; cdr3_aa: CASSARGTGDSPLHF
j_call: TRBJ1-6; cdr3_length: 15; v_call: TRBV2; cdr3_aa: CASRLGPTYNSPLHF
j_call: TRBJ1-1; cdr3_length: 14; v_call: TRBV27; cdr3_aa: CASRLGTWNTEAFF
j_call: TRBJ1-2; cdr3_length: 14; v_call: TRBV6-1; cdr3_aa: CASSEMGTTYGYTF
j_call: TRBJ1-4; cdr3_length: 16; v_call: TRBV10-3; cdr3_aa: CAISESSFWGNEKLFF
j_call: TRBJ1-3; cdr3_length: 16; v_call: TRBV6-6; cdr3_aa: CASSYHIGASGNTIYF
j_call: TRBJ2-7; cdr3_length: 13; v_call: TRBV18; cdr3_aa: CASSPDRGREQYF
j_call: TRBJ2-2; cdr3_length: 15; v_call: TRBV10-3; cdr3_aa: CAISVGTVNTGELFF
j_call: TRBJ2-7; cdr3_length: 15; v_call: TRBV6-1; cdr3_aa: CASSEGAGDIYEQYF
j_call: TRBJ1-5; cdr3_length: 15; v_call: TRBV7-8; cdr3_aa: CASSPGGDSNQPQHF
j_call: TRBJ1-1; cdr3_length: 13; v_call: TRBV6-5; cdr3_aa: CASSYRVNTEAFF
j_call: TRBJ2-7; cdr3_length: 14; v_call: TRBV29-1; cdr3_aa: CSVGNRGRGYEQYF
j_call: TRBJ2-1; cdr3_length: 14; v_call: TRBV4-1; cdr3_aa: CASSPPTRRNEQFF
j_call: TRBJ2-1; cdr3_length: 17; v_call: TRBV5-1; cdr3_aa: CASSSVPTGTNYNEQFF
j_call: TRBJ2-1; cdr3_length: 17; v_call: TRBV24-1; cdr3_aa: CATSDLPSARKRNEQFF
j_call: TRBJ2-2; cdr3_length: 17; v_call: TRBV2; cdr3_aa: CASSGVGTGAFTGELFF
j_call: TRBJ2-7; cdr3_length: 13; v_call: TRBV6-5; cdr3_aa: CASTPTGTYEQYF
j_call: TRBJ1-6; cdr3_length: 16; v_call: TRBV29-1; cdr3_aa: CSVDSSGQGGDSPLHF
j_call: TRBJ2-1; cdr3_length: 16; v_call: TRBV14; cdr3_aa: CASSQDLQGLYNEQFF
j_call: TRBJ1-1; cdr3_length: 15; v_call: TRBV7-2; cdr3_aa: CASSWGTGENTEAFF
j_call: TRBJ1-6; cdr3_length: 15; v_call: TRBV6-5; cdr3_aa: CASSYSGTNNSPLHF
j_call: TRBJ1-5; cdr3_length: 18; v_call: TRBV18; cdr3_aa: CASWPGQRSPDSNQPQHF
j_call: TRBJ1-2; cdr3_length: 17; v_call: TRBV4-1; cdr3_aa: CASSQDWPRGANYGYTF
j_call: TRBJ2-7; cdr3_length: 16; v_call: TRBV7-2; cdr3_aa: CASRSGEDSKYYEQYF
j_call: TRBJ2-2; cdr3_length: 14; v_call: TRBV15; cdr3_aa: CATSRDRATGELFF
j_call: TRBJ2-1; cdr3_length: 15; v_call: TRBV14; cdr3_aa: CASSQDSPSYNEQFF
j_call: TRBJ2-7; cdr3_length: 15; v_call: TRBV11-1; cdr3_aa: CASSLRDSGSYEQYF
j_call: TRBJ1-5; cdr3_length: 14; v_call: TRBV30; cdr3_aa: CAWSGDRGNQPQHF
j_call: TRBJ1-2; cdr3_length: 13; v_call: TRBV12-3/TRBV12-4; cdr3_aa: CASALSTRDGYTF
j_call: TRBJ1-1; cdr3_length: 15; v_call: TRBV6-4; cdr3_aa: CASSSRDTLNTEAFF
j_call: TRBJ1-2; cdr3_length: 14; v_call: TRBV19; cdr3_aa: CASSRSGANYGYTF
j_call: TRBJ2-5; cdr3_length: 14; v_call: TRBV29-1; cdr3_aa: CSPEAGRFQETQYF
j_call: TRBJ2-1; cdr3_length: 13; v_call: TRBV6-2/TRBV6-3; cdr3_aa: CASSYSTSNEQFF
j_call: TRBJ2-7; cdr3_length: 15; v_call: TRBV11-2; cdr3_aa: CASSLTADGTYEQYF
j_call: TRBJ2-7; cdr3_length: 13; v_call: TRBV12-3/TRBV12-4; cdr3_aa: CASSFNRGYEQYF
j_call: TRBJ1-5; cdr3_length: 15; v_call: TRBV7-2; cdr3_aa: CASSLDRASNQPQHF
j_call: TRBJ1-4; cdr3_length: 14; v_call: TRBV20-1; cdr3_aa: CSASAPGVYEKLFF
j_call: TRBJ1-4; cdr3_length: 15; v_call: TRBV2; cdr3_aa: CASREHRGQVEKLFF
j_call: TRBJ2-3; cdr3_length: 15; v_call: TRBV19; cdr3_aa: CASSYGSGWADTQYF
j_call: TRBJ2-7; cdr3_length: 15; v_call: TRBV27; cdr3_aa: CASSRDRTVSYEQYF
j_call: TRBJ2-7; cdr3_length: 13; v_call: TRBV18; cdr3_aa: CASSADGTYEQYF
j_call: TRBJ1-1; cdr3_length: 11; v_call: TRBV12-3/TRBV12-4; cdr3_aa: CASRENTEAFF
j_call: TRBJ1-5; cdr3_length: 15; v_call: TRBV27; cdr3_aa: CASSLSSGVGQPQHF
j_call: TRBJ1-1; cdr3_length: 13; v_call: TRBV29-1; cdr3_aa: CSVGDRLNTEAFF
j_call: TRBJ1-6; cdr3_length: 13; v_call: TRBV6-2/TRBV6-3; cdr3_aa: CASSGASNSPLHF
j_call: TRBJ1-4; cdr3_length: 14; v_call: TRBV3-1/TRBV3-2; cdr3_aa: CASSQLGLDEKLFF
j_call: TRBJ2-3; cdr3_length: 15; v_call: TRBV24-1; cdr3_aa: CATSAGTTGTDTQYF
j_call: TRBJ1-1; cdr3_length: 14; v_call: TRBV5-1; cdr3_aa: CASSFRGPNTEAFF
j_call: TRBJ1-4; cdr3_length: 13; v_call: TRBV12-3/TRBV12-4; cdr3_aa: CASRGAVGEKLFF
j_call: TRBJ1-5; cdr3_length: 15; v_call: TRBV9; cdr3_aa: CASSVDGRTSQPQHF
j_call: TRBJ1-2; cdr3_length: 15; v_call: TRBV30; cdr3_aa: CAWTQSGFPLYGYTF
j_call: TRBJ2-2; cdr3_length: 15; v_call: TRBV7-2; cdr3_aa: CASSLVGGWSGELFF